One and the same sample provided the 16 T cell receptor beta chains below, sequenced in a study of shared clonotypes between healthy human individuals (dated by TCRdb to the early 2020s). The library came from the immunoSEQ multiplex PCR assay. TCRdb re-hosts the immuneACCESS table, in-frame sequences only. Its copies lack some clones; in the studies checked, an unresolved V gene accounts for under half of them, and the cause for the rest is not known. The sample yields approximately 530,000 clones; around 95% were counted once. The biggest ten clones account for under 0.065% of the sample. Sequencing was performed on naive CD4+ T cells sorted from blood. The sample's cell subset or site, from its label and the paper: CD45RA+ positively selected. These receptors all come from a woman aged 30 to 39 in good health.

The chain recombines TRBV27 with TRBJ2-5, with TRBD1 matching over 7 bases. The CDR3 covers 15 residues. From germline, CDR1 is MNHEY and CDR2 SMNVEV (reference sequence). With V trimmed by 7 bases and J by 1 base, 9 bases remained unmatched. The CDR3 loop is CASTSRGSFQETQYF. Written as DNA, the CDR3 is TGTGCCAGCACCTCCAGGGGGAGCTTCCAAGAGACCCAGTACTTC.

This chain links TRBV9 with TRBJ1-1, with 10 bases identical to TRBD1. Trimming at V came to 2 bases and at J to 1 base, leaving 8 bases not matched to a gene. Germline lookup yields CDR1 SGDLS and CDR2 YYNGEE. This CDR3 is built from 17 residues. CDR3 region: CASSVTDRGGRNTEAFF. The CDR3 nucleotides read TGTGCCAGCAGCGTTACGGACAGGGGGGGAAGGAACACTGAAGCTTTCTTT.

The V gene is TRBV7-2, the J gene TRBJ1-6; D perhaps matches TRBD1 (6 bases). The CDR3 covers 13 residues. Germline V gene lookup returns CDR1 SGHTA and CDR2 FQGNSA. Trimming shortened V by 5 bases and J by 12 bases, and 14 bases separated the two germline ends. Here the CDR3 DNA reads TGTGCCAGCAGCCCTAACAACAGGGAACCCCTCCACTTT. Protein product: CASSPNNREPLHF.

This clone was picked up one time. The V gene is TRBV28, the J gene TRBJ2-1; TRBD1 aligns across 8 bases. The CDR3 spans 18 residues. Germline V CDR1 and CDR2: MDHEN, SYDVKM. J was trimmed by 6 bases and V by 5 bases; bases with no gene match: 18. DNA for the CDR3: TGTGCCAGCAGTAACCAAAAAATCGGGACAGGTGTTTTCAATGAGCAGTTCTTC. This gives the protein CASSNQKIGTGVFNEQFF.

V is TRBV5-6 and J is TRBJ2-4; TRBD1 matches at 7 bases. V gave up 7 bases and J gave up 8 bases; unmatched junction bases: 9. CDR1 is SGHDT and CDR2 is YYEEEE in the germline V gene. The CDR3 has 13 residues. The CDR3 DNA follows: TGTGCCAGCCACGGGACAGTTGAGGACATTCAGTACTTC. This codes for CASHGTVEDIQYF.

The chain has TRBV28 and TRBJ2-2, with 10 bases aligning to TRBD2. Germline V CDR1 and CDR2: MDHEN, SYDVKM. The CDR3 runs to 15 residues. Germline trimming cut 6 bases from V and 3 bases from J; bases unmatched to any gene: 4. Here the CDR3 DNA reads TGTGCCAGCAGACTAGCGGGACTTGACACCGGGGAGCTGTTTTTT. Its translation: CASRLAGLDTGELFF.

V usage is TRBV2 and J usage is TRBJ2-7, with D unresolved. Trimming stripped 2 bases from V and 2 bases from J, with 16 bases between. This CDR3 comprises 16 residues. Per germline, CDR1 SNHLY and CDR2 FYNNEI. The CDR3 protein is CASSELFTQITYEQYF. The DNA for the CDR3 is TGTGCCAGCAGTGAACTTTTCACCCAGATAACCTACGAGCAGTACTTC. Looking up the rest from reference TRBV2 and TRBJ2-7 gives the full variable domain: EPEVTQTPSHQVTQMGQEVILRCVPISNHLYFYWYRQILGQKVEFLVSFYNNEISEKSEIFDDQFSVERPDGSNFTLKIRSTKLEDSAMYFCASSELFTQITYEQYFGPGTRLTVT.

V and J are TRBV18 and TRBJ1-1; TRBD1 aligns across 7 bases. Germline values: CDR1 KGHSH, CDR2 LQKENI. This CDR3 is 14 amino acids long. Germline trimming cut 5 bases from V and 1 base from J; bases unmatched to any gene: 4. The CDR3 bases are TGTGCCAGCTCAACCCGACAGGGGAACACTGAAGCTTTCTTT. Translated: CASSTRQGNTEAFF.

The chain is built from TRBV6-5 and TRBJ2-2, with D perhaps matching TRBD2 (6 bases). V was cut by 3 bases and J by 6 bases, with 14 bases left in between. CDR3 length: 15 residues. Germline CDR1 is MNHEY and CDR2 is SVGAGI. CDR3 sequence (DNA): TGTGCCAGCAGTTATTCGGTCGGGAGCTCCGGGGAGCTGTTTTTT. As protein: CASSYSVGSSGELFF.

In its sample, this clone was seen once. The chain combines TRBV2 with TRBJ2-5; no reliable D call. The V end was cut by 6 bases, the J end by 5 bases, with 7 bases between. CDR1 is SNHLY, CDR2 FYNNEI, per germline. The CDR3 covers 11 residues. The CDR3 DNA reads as TGTGCCAGCAGCTTTGTGGAGACCCAGTACTTC. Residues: CASSFVETQYF.

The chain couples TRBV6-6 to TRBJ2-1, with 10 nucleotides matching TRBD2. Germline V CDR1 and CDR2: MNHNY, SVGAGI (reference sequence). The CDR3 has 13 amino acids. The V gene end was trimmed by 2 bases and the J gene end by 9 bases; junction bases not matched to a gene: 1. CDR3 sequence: CASSYLAGVEQFF. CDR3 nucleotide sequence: TGTGCCAGCAGTTACCTAGCGGGAGTTGAGCAGTTCTTC.

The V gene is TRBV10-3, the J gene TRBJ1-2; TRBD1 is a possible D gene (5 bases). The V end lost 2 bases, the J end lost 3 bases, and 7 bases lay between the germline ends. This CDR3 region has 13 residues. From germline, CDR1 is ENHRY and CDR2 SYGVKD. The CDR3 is CAISEGTDYGYTF. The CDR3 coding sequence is TGTGCCATCAGTGAGGGGACGGACTATGGCTACACCTTC.

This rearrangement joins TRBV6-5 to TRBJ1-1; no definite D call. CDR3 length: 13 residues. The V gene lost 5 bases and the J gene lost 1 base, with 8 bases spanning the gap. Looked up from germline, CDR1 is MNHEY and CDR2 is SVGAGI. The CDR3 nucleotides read TGTGCCAGCAGTCTCCAACAGAACACTGAAGCTTTCTTT. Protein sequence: CASSLQQNTEAFF.

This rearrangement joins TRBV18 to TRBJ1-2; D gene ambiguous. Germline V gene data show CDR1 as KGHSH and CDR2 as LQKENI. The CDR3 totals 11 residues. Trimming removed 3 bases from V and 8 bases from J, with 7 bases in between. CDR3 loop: CASSPMEGYTF. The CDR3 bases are TGTGCCAGCTCACCGATGGAGGGCTACACCTTC.

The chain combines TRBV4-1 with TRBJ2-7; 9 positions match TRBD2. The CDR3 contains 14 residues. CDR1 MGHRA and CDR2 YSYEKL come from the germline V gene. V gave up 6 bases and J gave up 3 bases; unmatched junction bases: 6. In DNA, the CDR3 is TGCGCCAGCAGTCTCCTAGCGGGGATCTACGAGCAGTACTTC. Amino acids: CASSLLAGIYEQYF.

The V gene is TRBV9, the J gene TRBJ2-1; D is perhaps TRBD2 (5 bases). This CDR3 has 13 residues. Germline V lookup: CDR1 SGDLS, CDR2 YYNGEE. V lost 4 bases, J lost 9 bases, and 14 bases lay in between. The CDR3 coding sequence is TGTGCCAGCAGCCGTTTGGCGGACTCTGAGCAGTTCTTC. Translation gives CASSRLADSEQFF.